The 8 T cell receptor beta chains presented below share a single source sample, sequenced in a study of cytomegalovirus exposure and HLA in healthy donors. The study ran its PCR with 60 Vbeta and 13 Jbeta primers. Generated by immunoSEQ multiplex PCR, the TCRdb table keeps only in-frame clones and is missing some. The sample's table shows 110,000 to 150,000 clones. The sample comprised PBMCs. The receptors were sampled from a male donor in good health and CMV-seronegative.

J is TRBJ2-4 and V is TRBV28; 9 bases align to TRBD1. The length of the CDR3 is 18 residues. V was clipped by 5 bases and J by 7 bases; unmatched bases: 18. The germline V gene has CDR1 MDHEN and CDR2 SYDVKM. Here the CDR3 DNA reads TGTGCCAGCAGTACCCAACCGGGACAGGGTCCAATTTCGAACATTCAGTACTTC. This encodes CASSTQPGQGPISNIQYF.

The chain recombines TRBV5-1 with TRBJ2-1, with 11 bases that match TRBD2. This CDR3 is built from 17 residues. V gave up 5 bases and J gave up 4 bases; unmatched junction bases: 11. Germline CDR1 and CDR2: SGHRS and YFSETQ. The CDR3 here is CASRQRSGLADYNEQFF. The CDR3 region has the DNA TGCGCCAGCAGGCAACGTTCGGGACTAGCGGATTACAATGAGCAGTTCTTC.

The chain uses TRBV5-1 and TRBJ2-7; D possibly corresponds to TRBD2 (6 bases). Trimming removed 2 bases from V and 9 bases from J, with 15 bases in between. CDR3 length equals 13 residues. Germline values: CDR1 SGHRS, CDR2 YFSETQ. CDR3 DNA sequence: TGCGCCAGCAGCTTTCCCCCGTCGGAGGGGCAGTACTTC. This encodes CASSFPPSEGQYF. The variable domain in full, completed from reference TRBV5-1 and TRBJ2-7, reads KAGVTQTPRYLIKTRGQQVTLSCSPISGHRSVSWYQQTPGQGLQFLFEYFSETQRNKGNFPGRFSGRQFSNSRSEMNVSTLELGDSALYLCASSFPPSEGQYFGPGTRLTVT.

The CDR3 is CASSILTSYTF. In DNA form, the CDR3 reads TGTGCCAGTAGTATACTAACGAGCTACACCTTC. The chain employs TRBV19 and TRBJ1-2, with D uncertain. Germline-derived CDR1 and CDR2 are LNHDA and SQIVND (reference sequence). V dropped 2 bases and J dropped 9 bases, with 7 bases sitting between them. The CDR3 consists of 11 residues.

The V and J genes are TRBV7-2 and TRBJ1-2, with TRBD1 matching over 9 bases. CDR1 and CDR2 from the germline V gene are SGHTA and FQGNSA. CDR3 size: 16 residues. J gave up 3 bases and V 5 bases, and 10 bases lay outside the gene matches. The CDR3 DNA sequence: TGTGCCAGCAGCGAAGGTGGGACAGGGAAACACTATGGCTACACCTTC. Its translation is CASSEGGTGKHYGYTF.

The chain employs TRBV5-1 and TRBJ2-5, with 14 bases matching TRBD2. Germline CDR1 is SGHRS and CDR2 is YFSETQ. V lost 4 bases, J lost 0 bases, and 5 bases stayed unmatched. The CDR3 covers 17 residues. The CDR3 nucleotides are TGCGCCAGCAGCCCCGGGACTAGCGGGAGTTACCAAGAGACCCAGTACTTC. Its protein product is CASSPGTSGSYQETQYF.

The chain recombines TRBV7-9 with TRBJ2-1; 10 bases fit TRBD2. Germline CDR1 is SEHNR and CDR2 is FQNEAQ (reference sequence). J lost 7 bases, V lost 5 bases, and 14 bases had no gene match. The CDR3 is 17 amino acids. The CDR3 loop reads CASSTPLAGVRTNEQFF. In DNA form, the CDR3 reads TGTGCCAGCAGCACCCCTCTAGCGGGGGTTCGTACAAATGAGCAGTTCTTC.

The rearrangement links TRBV5-1 to TRBJ2-1; no reliable D call. The length of the CDR3 is 16 residues. Germline CDR1 and CDR2: SGHRS and YFSETQ. The V end was cut by 0 bases, the J end by 0 bases, with 10 bases between. CDR3 sequence (DNA): TGCGCCAGCAGCTTGGATTCACCGAGCTCCTACAATGAGCAGTTCTTC. Translated: CASSLDSPSSYNEQFF.